Following are 3 T cell receptor beta chains from one sample sequenced in a study of cytomegalovirus exposure and HLA in healthy donors. Use of 60 Vbeta and 13 Jbeta primers characterized the PCR. Profiling relied on immunoSEQ multiplex PCR, and the TCRdb table lists in-frame clones only, not all of them. This sample has around 220,000 clones, with 70% to 80% found just once. The sequencing input was PBMCs. The receptor source for this set is a girl aged 2 to 9 in good health and CMV-seronegative.

This clone has just a few counts. Germline and junction disagree at one end, which may indicate a read error. V usage is TRBV7-9 and J usage is TRBJ1-1; no clear D gene. The CDR3 covers 11 residues. CDR1 is SEHNR and CDR2 is FQNEAQ in the germline V gene (reference sequence). The CDR3 sequence is CSSSLFPLAFF. The CDR3 DNA reads as TGTTCCAGCAGCTTATTTCCATTGGCTTTCTTT.

The chain is built from TRBV6-1 and TRBJ1-5, with D possibly matching TRBD1 (6 bases). Trimming took off 4 bases at V and 0 bases at J, with 13 bases between the two ends. Germline lookup yields CDR1 MNHNS and CDR2 SASEGT. The CDR3 runs to 16 residues. The CDR3 nucleotides are TGTGCCAGCAGTGCAATGACAGGCTATAGCAATCAGCCCCAGCATTTT. Protein sequence: CASSAMTGYSNQPQHF.

The CDR3 is CASSQAGQGFDEQYF. CDR3 bases: TGTGCCAGCAGTCAGGCGGGACAGGGGTTTGACGAGCAGTACTTC. The rearrangement joins TRBV6-5 to TRBJ2-7; TRBD1 matches at 10 bases. The V gene's germline CDR1 is MNHEY and CDR2 SVGAGI. The trim removed 5 bases at V and 5 bases at J, leaving 9 bases unmatched. The CDR3 is 15 residues long.